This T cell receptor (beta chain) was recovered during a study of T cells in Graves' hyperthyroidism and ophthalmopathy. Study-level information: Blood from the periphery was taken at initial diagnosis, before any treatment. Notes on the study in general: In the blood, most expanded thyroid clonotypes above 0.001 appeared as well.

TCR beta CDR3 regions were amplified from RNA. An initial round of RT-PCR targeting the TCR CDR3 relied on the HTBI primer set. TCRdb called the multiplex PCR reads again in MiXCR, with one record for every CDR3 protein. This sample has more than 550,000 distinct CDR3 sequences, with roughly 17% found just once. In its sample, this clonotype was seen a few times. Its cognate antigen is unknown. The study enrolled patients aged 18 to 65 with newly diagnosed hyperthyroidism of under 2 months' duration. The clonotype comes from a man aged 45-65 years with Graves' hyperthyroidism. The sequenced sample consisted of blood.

The CDR3 DNA sequence: TGTGCCAGCTCACCAAGGGTCCCCAATCATAGCGGGAGGGCCTACGAGCAGTACTTC. It encodes CASSPRVPNHSGRAYEQYF. The V call is TRBV18, the J call TRBJ2-7; 11 positions agree with TRBD2. The CDR3 covers 19 residues. Germline V CDR1 and CDR2: KGHSH, LQKENI. V lost 2 bases, J lost 2 bases, and 14 bases stayed unmatched.